One sample yielded the 30 T cell receptor beta chains listed below, sequenced in a study of T cell clonality in common variable immunodeficiency. This table comes from immunoSEQ multiplex PCR, and its TCRdb copy is limited to in-frame clones, with some not included. The sample shows around 16,000 clones, no singletons; the ten largest hold 12%. Study-wide results and limits: Common variable immunodeficiency TCR beta sequences reportedly had fewer deletions and N-nucleotide insertions.

No antigen is known for these receptors. The sequencing sample was made of peripheral blood mononuclear cells. These receptors came from a human donor with common variable immunodeficiency.

About this clone: The read comes to an end 3 residues before the CDR3 does, leaving the germline J gene to fill in the end. The V and J genes are TRBV7-9 and TRBJ2-2; TRBD2 agrees at 10 bases. CDR1 and CDR2 (germline): SEHNR, FQNEAQ (reference sequence). The CDR3 extends over 15 amino acids. V lost 6 bases, J lost 6 bases, and 7 bases stayed unmatched. Incomplete CDR3 DNA: TGTGCCAGCAGTCCTGTAGCGGGAGGTCCCGGGGAG. This translates into CASSPVAGGPGE. In full, the CDR3 reads CASSPVAGGPGELFF.

CDR3 loop: CASSILGPNEQFF. The sequenced part of the CDR3 DNA is TGTGCCAGTAGTATTCTTGGGCCCAATGAG. The chain has TRBV19 and TRBJ2-1; D is undetermined. The CDR3 extends 3 residues past the end of the read, so its final part is completed from the germline J gene. Germline V lookup: CDR1 LNHDA, CDR2 SQIVND (reference sequence). The CDR3 totals 13 residues. The germline V and J ends were trimmed by 3 bases and 6 bases, with 9 bases remaining between them.

This clone was detected a few times. The CDR3 goes on 3 residues after the read ends, and that part is filled in from the germline J gene. The chain uses TRBV18 and TRBJ1-1, with TRBD1 matching 8 bases. Trimming cost V 3 bases and J 4 bases; bases outside gene matches: 7. In germline, CDR1 is KGHSH, CDR2 LQKENI. This CDR3 has 15 amino acids. The sequenced CDR3 bases are TGTGCCAGCTCACCCCACCGGGACAGGAGCACTGAA. This encodes CASSPHRDRSTE. The CDR3 in its entirety is CASSPHRDRSTEAFF.

This clone was observed a few times. The read stops 3 residues short of the end of the CDR3; the missing end is completed from the germline J gene. The chain has TRBV6-2 or TRBV6-3 and TRBJ1-4, with 7 bases identical to TRBD1. Germline CDR1 reads MNHEY; CDR2 reads SVGEGT. J was trimmed by 8 bases and V by 7 bases; bases with no gene match: 10. The CDR3 length is 14 residues. The chain's CDR3 is CASTRDSPKEKLFF. The part of the CDR3 DNA that was read is TGTGCCAGCACCCGGGACAGTCCCAAAGAAAAA.

Remarks on this clone: The missing CDR3 end, 3 residues past where the read stops, is filled in from the germline J gene. The genes are TRBV18 and TRBJ2-7; 7 bases fit TRBD1. This CDR3 has 15 amino acids. Germline CDR1 is KGHSH and CDR2 is LQKENI. Trimming at V came to 4 bases and at J to 4 bases, leaving 10 bases not matched to a gene. CDR3 residues: CASSLPGTDQYEQYF. The sequenced CDR3 bases are TGTGCCAGCTCACTACCCGGGACAGATCAATACGAG. The full variable domain, its missing parts supplied by reference TRBV18 and TRBJ2-7, is NAGVMQNPRHLVRRRGQEARLRCSPMKGHSHVYWYRQLPEEGLKFMVYLQKENIIDESGMPKERFSAEFPKEGPSILRIQQVVRGDSAAYFCASSLPGTDQYEQYFGPGTRLTVT.

As for this clone: The CDR3 is cut off 3 residues early in the read; its end comes from the germline J gene. V is TRBV2 and J is TRBJ1-2; weak D call: TRBD1 (5 bases). The CDR3 sequence is 15 residues long. Between the trimmed V and J ends, which lost 4 bases and 4 bases, there was a span of 16 bases. CDR1 and CDR2 from the germline V gene are SNHLY and FYNNEI. Here the CDR3 reads CASSGLGRVPYGYTF. The CDR3 DNA, read in part, is TGTGCCAGCAGTGGGCTAGGCAGGGTCCCCTATGGC.

In its sample, this clone was seen many times. The read gets to within 3 residues of the CDR3 end, and the germline J gene fills in the rest. V and J are TRBV7-9 and TRBJ1-1; no clear D. The CDR3 is made up of 11 amino acids. Germline CDR1 SEHNR, CDR2 FQNEAQ (reference sequence). The CDR3 here is CASTPLAVAFF. The DNA read from the CDR3 is TGTGCCAGCACCCCGTTAGCGGTG.

The sample holds many counts of this clone. The read gets to within 3 residues of the CDR3 end, and the germline J gene fills in the rest. The rearrangement links TRBV29-1 to TRBJ2-3; 9 bases align to TRBD2. The CDR3 consists of 16 residues. Unmatched junction bases numbered 13, after V lost 5 bases and J lost 4 bases. Germline loops: CDR1 SQVTM, CDR2 ANQGSEA. The CDR3 protein is CSVMGLVLAGPDTQYF. Incomplete CDR3 DNA: TGCAGCGTTATGGGATTGGTTCTAGCGGGGCCAGATACG.

This clone was recorded at least ten times. Sequencing ends 3 residues short of the CDR3 end; the germline J gene provides the rest. The rearrangement uses TRBV5-6 and TRBJ1-2; tentative D call: TRBD1 (6 bases). This CDR3 is 14 amino acids long. CDR1 and CDR2 from the germline V gene are SGHDT and YYEEEE. The V gene lost 7 bases and the J gene lost 3 bases, with 16 bases spanning the gap. This CDR3 is CASGQGPSHYGYTF. The CDR3 DNA, read in part, is TGTGCCAGCGGCCAGGGGCCGTCCCACTATGGC.

About this clone itself: With the read ending 3 residues before the CDR3 end, the germline J gene is used to fill in that end. The gene calls are TRBV30 and TRBJ2-7; no clear D gene. Germline V gives CDR1 GTSNPN, CDR2 SVGIG (reference sequence). CDR3 size: 12 residues. V was clipped by 0 bases and J by 6 bases, with 9 bases between them. The DNA read from the CDR3 is TGTGCCTGGAGTGTAGGGTTAACCGAG. This encodes CAWSVGLTE. The entire CDR3 is CAWSVGLTEQYF.

With respect to this clone: The sequence runs out 3 residues before the end of the CDR3; the remainder is reconstructed from the germline J gene. The V and J genes are TRBV7-9 and TRBJ2-7; D is possibly TRBD1 (6 bases). The length of the CDR3 is 15 residues. Germline values: CDR1 SEHNR, CDR2 FQNEAQ (reference sequence). Trimming pared 0 bases from V and 6 bases from J, leaving 15 bases between. The sequenced part of the CDR3 DNA is TGTGCCAGCAGCTTAGCGGGACATCCTATCTCCGAG. It encodes CASSLAGHPISE. The entire CDR3 is CASSLAGHPISEQYF.

For this clone: Sequencing ends 3 residues short of the CDR3 end; the germline J gene provides the rest. J is TRBJ2-5 and V is TRBV14; 8 bases line up with TRBD1. This CDR3 comprises 15 residues. Germline trimming cut 8 bases from V and 6 bases from J; bases unmatched to any gene: 14. The V gene's germline CDR1 is SGHDN and CDR2 FVKESK. Partial CDR3 DNA: TGTGCCAGCGGACGCCGAGACAGGGGAAAGCAGACC. This gives the protein CASGRRDRGKQT. The whole CDR3 is CASGRRDRGKQTQYF.

About this clone: The DNA ends 3 residues before the CDR3 does, and the rest of the CDR3 is filled in from the germline J gene. This chain links TRBV7-2 with TRBJ1-6; 9 positions agree with TRBD1. V trimming: 5 bases; J trimming: 10 bases; junction bases outside the gene matches: 6. Germline lookup yields CDR1 SGHTA and CDR2 FQGNSA. This CDR3 comprises 14 residues. CDR3 loop: CASSPRQGGSPLHF. Partial CDR3 DNA: TGTGCCAGCAGCCCGAGACAGGGGGGATCACCC.

There are many counts of this clone. Sequencing ends 3 residues short of the CDR3 end; the germline J gene provides the rest. V usage is TRBV19 and J usage is TRBJ2-3; 11 nucleotides match TRBD1. Germline V gene data show CDR1 as LNHDA and CDR2 as SQIVND (reference sequence). This CDR3 has 17 residues. Trimming removed 2 bases from V and 4 bases from J; junction bases left unmatched: 8. CDR3 bases read: TGTGCCAGTAGTATACACGGACAGGGGGCAGGCGCAGATACG. This translates into CASSIHGQGAGADT. The whole CDR3 sequence reads CASSIHGQGAGADTQYF.

The covered CDR3 bases are TGTGCCAGCAGTGCACTAGCGGAGTACAATGAG. Its protein product is CASSALAEYNE. The whole CDR3 reads CASSALAEYNEQFF. The rearrangement uses TRBV6-1 and TRBJ2-1; 8 bases line up with TRBD2. The read terminates 3 residues ahead of where the CDR3 ends, so the germline J gene completes it. There are 14 residues in the CDR3. Germline trimming cut 4 bases from V and 4 bases from J; bases unmatched to any gene: 3. CDR1 and CDR2 from the germline V gene are MNHNS and SASEGT.

About this clone: The missing CDR3 end, 3 residues past where the read stops, is filled in from the germline J gene. The rearrangement joins TRBV19 to TRBJ2-7, with 10 bases identical to TRBD2. CDR3 length: 15 amino acids. The junction had 6 bases not matched to a gene; V was cut back by 5 bases and J by 2 bases. Germline lookup yields CDR1 LNHDA and CDR2 SQIVND (reference sequence). The CDR3 bases that were read are TGTGCCAGTAGTTCATTAGCGGGGGGAACCTACGAG. It encodes CASSSLAGGTYE. The whole CDR3 region reads CASSSLAGGTYEQYF.

Concerning this clone: The CDR3 end lies 3 residues beyond the end of the read and is filled in from the germline J gene. This chain joins TRBV19 and TRBJ1-2; D possibly corresponds to TRBD1 (5 bases). The ends were cut back, 3 bases at V and 4 bases at J, with 9 bases in the middle. CDR1 LNHDA and CDR2 SQIVND come from the germline V gene (reference sequence). The CDR3 loop spans 13 amino acids. The sequenced CDR3 bases are TGTGCCAGTAGTATTTTAACAGGCTATGGC. Translated: CASSILTGYG. The CDR3 as a whole reads CASSILTGYGYTF.

On this clone: The read ends 3 residues early relative to the CDR3; the germline J gene fills the gap. The chain recombines TRBV7-9 with TRBJ2-3; 7 bases match TRBD2. This CDR3 spans 15 amino acids. The ends lost 2 bases at V and 3 bases at J; junction bases unmatched: 5. Germline assignment: CDR1 SEHNR and CDR2 FQNEAQ (reference sequence). This chain's CDR3 is CASSLPPGGTDTQYF. The CDR3 bases that were read are TGTGCCAGCAGCTTACCGCCGGGGGGTACAGATACG.

This clone was recorded at least ten times. The read finishes 3 residues shy of the CDR3 end, and the germline J gene is used to complete it. The J gene is TRBJ1-2, the V gene TRBV29-1; 8 bases map to TRBD1. The V gene end was trimmed by 4 bases and the J gene end by 0 bases; junction bases not matched to a gene: 4. The germline CDR1 and CDR2 sequences are SQVTM and ANQGSEA. This CDR3 comprises 14 residues. The sequenced part of the CDR3 DNA is TGCAGCGTTGCGGGACAGGCAGCTAACTATGGC. Amino acids: CSVAGQAANYG. The full CDR3 reads CSVAGQAANYGYTF.

In regard to this clone: Coverage ceases 3 residues before the CDR3 finishes, and the germline J gene fills in the end. The rearrangement uses TRBV19 and TRBJ2-7; 10 bases align to TRBD1. This CDR3 comprises 13 residues. Germline trimming cut 4 bases from V and 6 bases from J; bases unmatched to any gene: 3. Germline-derived CDR1 and CDR2 are LNHDA and SQIVND (reference sequence). The DNA read from the CDR3 is TGTGCCAGTAGTACCGGACAGGGGGGCGAG. Translation gives CASSTGQGGE. The whole CDR3 protein is CASSTGQGGEQYF.

With regard to this clone: The read halts 3 residues ahead of the CDR3 end, with the missing end drawn from the germline J gene. V gene TRBV18 combines with J gene TRBJ1-2; no clear D. Deletions cut 3 bases from V and 6 bases from J, with 14 bases between. Germline V gene sequence: CDR1 KGHSH, CDR2 LQKENI. The CDR3 covers 14 residues. The CDR3 here is CASSPQDGRDGYTF. The part of the CDR3 DNA that was read is TGTGCCAGCTCACCCCAAGACGGCCGGGATGGC. The entire variable domain, with the rest obtained from reference TRBV18 and TRBJ1-2, is as follows: NAGVMQNPRHLVRRRGQEARLRCSPMKGHSHVYWYRQLPEEGLKFMVYLQKENIIDESGMPKERFSAEFPKEGPSILRIQQVVRGDSAAYFCASSPQDGRDGYTFGSGTRLTVV.

Concerning this clone itself: The CDR3 extends 3 residues past the end of the read, so its final part is completed from the germline J gene. The genes are TRBV7-2 and TRBJ1-3; TRBD1 matches 8 bases. This CDR3 spans 15 amino acids. Trimming at V came to 5 bases and at J to 1 base, leaving 4 bases not matched to a gene. Germline V gene lookup returns CDR1 SGHTA and CDR2 FQGNSA. CDR3: CASSNTGGSGNTIYF. CDR3 DNA, as far as it was read: TGTGCCAGCAGCAACACAGGGGGTTCTGGAAACACC.

This clone was seen at least ten times. The read halts 3 residues ahead of the CDR3 end, with the missing end drawn from the germline J gene. The V call is TRBV19, the J call TRBJ1-5; 7 bases agree with TRBD1. V shed 4 bases and J 2 bases; nucleotides not matched to a gene: 8. CDR3 size: 16 residues. Germline V gene data show CDR1 as LNHDA and CDR2 as SQIVND (reference sequence). CDR3 bases read: TGTGCCAGTAGTAAGGGGGAGGGACAGCGCAATCAGCCC. Amino acid sequence: CASSKGEGQRNQP. The entire CDR3 is CASSKGEGQRNQPQHF.

There are a few counts of this clone. The missing CDR3 end, 3 residues past where the read stops, is filled in from the germline J gene. This chain connects TRBV6-1 to TRBJ2-1; 14 bases are shared with TRBD2. CDR1 is MNHNS, CDR2 SASEGT, per germline. CDR3 length equals 16 residues. J lost 8 bases, V lost 4 bases, and 7 bases had no gene match. The CDR3 DNA, read in part, is TGTGCCAGCAGTGCCCGGACTAGCGGGAGGAGCTATGAG. As protein: CASSARTSGRSYE. The CDR3 in full is CASSARTSGRSYEQFF.

Many counts were recorded for this clone. CDR3 sequence reads: CASTGGAIQETQYF. The sequenced CDR3 bases are TGCGCCAGCACGGGGGGAGCGATTCAAGAGACC. The chain has TRBV5-1 and TRBJ2-5, with 7 bases that match TRBD2. The read ends 3 residues early relative to the CDR3; the germline J gene fills the gap. CDR1 and CDR2 (germline): SGHRS, YFSETQ. This CDR3 comprises 14 residues. The trim removed 6 bases at V and 2 bases at J, leaving 7 bases unmatched.

This clone has more than one count but fewer than ten. Coverage ceases 3 residues before the CDR3 finishes, and the germline J gene fills in the end. The rearrangement joins TRBV6-2 or TRBV6-3 to TRBJ2-3; tentative D call: TRBD2 (6 bases). V shed 5 bases and J shed 2 bases, with 20 bases lying between them. Germline V gene lookup returns CDR1 MNHEY and CDR2 SVGEGT. This CDR3 comprises 17 residues. The part of the CDR3 DNA that was read is TGTGCCAGCAGTATGACACGTTGGGGGGTTATCACAGATACG. Residues: CASSMTRWGVITDT. The CDR3 in full is CASSMTRWGVITDTQYF.

To note about this clone: The read stops 3 residues short of the end of the CDR3; the missing end is completed from the germline J gene. The V call is TRBV6-2 or TRBV6-3, the J call TRBJ2-3, with 10 bases matching TRBD1. Germline CDR1 and CDR2: MNHEY and SVGEGT. There are 16 residues in the CDR3. J lost 3 bases, V lost 6 bases, and 9 bases had no gene match. The CDR3 sequence: CASRRGGTGVTDTQYF. The CDR3 bases that were read are TGTGCCAGCAGACGAGGCGGGACAGGGGTAACAGATACG.

Remarks on this clone: The read terminates 3 residues ahead of where the CDR3 ends, so the germline J gene completes it. V gene TRBV6-1 combines with J gene TRBJ2-7; no clear D gene. This CDR3 region has 14 residues. Trimming removed 2 bases at V and 3 bases at J, with 11 bases between. CDR1 is MNHNS and CDR2 is SASEGT in the germline V gene. The part of the CDR3 DNA that was read is TGTGCCAGCAGTGAAAGTTGGGCTAACTACGAG. Translation gives CASSESWANYE. The complete CDR3 protein is CASSESWANYEQYF.

This clone appeared many times. The missing CDR3 end, 3 residues past where the read stops, is filled in from the germline J gene. The chain carries TRBV10-3 and TRBJ1-4; possible D gene TRBD1, 6 bases. The V end lost 3 bases, the J end lost 8 bases, and 13 bases lay between the germline ends. CDR1 is ENHRY and CDR2 is SYGVKD in the germline V gene. The CDR3 length is 14 residues. The CDR3 region is CAISDGRGDEKLFF. The part of the CDR3 DNA that was read is TGTGCCATCAGTGACGGCAGGGGAGACGAAAAA.

This clone was seen only a few times. The missing CDR3 end, 3 residues past where the read stops, is filled in from the germline J gene. Other DNA sequences of this sample code for an identical CDR3. V gene TRBV7-6 combines with J gene TRBJ2-3; D gene uncertain. CDR1 is SGHVS, CDR2 FNYEAQ, per germline. V gave up 1 base and J gave up 3 bases, with 11 bases separating them. The CDR3 loop spans 15 amino acids. CDR3 protein: CASSLVRSPTDTQYF. The covered CDR3 bases are TGTGCCAGCAGCTTAGTACGGTCGCCGACAGATACG. Looking up the rest from reference TRBV7-6 and TRBJ2-3 gives the full variable domain: GAGVSQSPRYKVTKRGQDVALRCDPISGHVSLYWYRQALGQGPEFLTYFNYEAQQDKSGLPNDRFSAERPEGSISTLTIQRTEQRDSAMYRCASSLVRSPTDTQYFGPGTRLTVL.